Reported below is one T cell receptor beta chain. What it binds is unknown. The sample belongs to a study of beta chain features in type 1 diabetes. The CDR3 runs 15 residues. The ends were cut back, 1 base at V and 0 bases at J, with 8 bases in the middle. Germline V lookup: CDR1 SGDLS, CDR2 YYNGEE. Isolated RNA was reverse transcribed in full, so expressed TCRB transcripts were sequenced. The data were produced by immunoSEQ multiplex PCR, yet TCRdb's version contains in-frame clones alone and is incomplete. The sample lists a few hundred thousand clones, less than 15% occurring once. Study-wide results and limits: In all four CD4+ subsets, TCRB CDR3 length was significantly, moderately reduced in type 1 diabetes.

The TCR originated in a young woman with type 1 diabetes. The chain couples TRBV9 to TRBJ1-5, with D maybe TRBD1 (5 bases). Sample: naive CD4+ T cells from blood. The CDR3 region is CASSVRRGSNQPQHF. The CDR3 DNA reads TGTGCCAGCAGCGTACGGAGGGGTAGCAATCAGCCCCAGCATTTT.